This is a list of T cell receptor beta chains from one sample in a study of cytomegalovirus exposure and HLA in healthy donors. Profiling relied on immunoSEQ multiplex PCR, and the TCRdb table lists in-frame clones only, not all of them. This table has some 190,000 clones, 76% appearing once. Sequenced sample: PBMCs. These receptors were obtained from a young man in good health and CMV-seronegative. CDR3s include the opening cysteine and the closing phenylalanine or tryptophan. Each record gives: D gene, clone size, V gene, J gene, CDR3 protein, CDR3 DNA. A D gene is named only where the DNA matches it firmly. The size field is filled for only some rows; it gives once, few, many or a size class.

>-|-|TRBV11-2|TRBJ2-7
CASSQAGLGEQYF
TGTGCCAGCAGCCAGGCGGGACTGGGGGAGCAGTACTTC
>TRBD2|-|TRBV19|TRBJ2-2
CASSSGGDTGELFF
TGTGCCAGTAGTAGCGGGGGGGATACCGGGGAGCTGTTTTTT
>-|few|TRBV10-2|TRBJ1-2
CASTQGSRYTF
TGCGCCAGCACCCAGGGATCTCGGTACACCTTC
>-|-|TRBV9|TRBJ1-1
CASSYRSGDGTEAFF
TGTGCCAGCAGCTACAGATCAGGGGACGGCACTGAAGCTTTCTTT
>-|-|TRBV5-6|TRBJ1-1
CASSLELSGVMNTEAFF
TGTGCCAGCAGCTTGGAACTGTCAGGGGTCATGAACACTGAAGCTTTCTTT
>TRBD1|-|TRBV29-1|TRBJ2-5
CSVLDRVETQYF
TGCAGCGTACTCGACAGGGTCGAGACCCAGTACTTC
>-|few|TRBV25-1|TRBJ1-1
CASSEMTGEAFF
TGTGCCAGCAGTGAAATGACAGGAGAAGCTTTCTTT
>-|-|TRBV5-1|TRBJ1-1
CASSSTGRRGGEAFF
TGCGCCAGCAGCTCAACGGGACGTCGGGGGGGTGAAGCTTTCTTT
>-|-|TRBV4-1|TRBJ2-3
CASSQYGSSSTSTDTQYF
TGCGCCAGCAGCCAATATGGATCTAGTTCAACTAGCACAGATACGCAGTATTTT
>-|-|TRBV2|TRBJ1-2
CASSGVGGLPSGYTF
TGTGCCAGCAGTGGGGTGGGCGGGCTCCCGTCGGGCTACACCTTC
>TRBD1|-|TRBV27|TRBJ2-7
CASSDGTGRVYEQYF
TGTGCCAGCAGTGACGGGACAGGGAGGGTCTACGAGCAGTACTTC
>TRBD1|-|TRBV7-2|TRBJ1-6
CASSLPGTDRSPLHF
TGTGCCAGCAGCTTACCCGGGACAGATCGTTCACCCCTCCACTTT
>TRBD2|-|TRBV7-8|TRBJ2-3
CASSFPRLAGATSTDTQYF
TGTGCCAGCAGCTTTCCTCGTCTAGCGGGGGCCACAAGCACAGATACGCAGTATTTT
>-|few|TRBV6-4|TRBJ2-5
CASSVMAGETQYF
TGTGCCAGCAGTGTCATGGCGGGGGAGACCCAGTACTTC
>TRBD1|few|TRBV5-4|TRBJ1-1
CASRLTGRNEAFF
TGTGCCAGCAGACTGACAGGGCGGAATGAAGCTTTCTTT
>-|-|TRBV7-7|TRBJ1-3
CASSPDSGNTIYF
TGTGCTAGCAGCCCAGACTCTGGAAACACCATATATTTT
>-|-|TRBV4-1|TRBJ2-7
CASSHAGGGEQYF
TGCGCCAGCAGCCACGCGGGCGGAGGCGAGCAGTACTTC
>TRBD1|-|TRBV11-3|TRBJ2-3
CASSSGQGEDTQYF
TGTGCCAGCAGCTCAGGACAGGGCGAAGATACGCAGTATTTT
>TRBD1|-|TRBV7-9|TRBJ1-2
CASSSWRDRGTLYGYTF
TGTGCCAGCAGCTCGTGGAGAGACAGGGGTACCTTGTATGGCTACACCTTC
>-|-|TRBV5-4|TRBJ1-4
CASSLGGQPNEKLFF
TGTGCCAGCAGCTTAGGTGGACAGCCTAATGAAAAACTGTTTTTT
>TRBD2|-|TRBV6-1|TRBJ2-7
CASRGGMYEQYF
TGTGCCAGCAGGGGGGGGATGTACGAGCAGTACTTC
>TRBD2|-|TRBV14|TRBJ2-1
CASSQERTSGVYNEQFF
TGTGCCAGCAGCCAAGAAAGGACTAGCGGGGTTTACAATGAGCAGTTCTTC
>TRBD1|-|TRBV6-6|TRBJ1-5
CASSWGQDWNQPQHF
TGTGCCAGCAGCTGGGGACAGGATTGGAATCAGCCCCAGCATTTT
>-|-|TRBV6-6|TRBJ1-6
CASRAPGHLRGSPLHF
TGTGCCAGCAGAGCCCCGGGACACCTAAGAGGCTCACCCCTCCACTTT
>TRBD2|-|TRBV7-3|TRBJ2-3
CASSLIAGTDTDTQYF
TGTGCCAGCAGCCTTATAGCGGGAACCGACACAGATACGCAGTATTTT
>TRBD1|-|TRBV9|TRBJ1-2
CASSGTGGGYTF
TGTGCCAGCAGCGGAACAGGGGGTGGCTACACCTTC
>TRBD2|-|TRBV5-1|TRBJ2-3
CASSQGLAGADTQYF
TGCGCCAGCAGCCAGGGACTAGCGGGAGCGGATACGCAGTATTTT
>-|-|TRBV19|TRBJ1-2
CASSDPGGDKALYGYTF
TGTGCCAGTTCGGACCCGGGGGGGGACAAGGCTTTGTATGGCTACACCTTC
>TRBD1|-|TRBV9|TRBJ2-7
CASSAEGAGYEQYF
TGTGCCAGCAGCGCCGAGGGGGCCGGGTACGAGCAGTACTTC
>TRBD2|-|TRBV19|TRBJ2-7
CASSATSGRAGEQYF
TGTGCCAGTAGTGCGACTAGCGGGAGAGCGGGGGAGCAGTACTTC
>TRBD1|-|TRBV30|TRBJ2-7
CAWTTGQAEYF
TGTGCCTGGACTACCGGACAGGCAGAGTACTTC
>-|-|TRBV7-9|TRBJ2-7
CASSQSAVGVEQYF
TGTGCCAGCAGCCAGTCAGCTGTCGGGGTCGAGCAGTACTTC
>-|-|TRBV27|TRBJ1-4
CASSRGATNEKLFF
TGTGCCAGCAGTCGGGGGGCAACTAATGAAAAACTGTTTTTT
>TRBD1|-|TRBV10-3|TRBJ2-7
CAIRRTGGEQYF
TGTGCCATCAGACGGACAGGGGGCGAGCAGTACTTC
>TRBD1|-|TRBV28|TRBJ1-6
CASSSNRQGNSPLHF
TGTGCCAGCAGTTCCAACCGACAGGGTAATTCACCCCTCCACTTT
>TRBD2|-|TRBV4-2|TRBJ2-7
CASSQEPAGGPYEQYF
TGTGCCAGCAGCCAAGAACCAGCGGGAGGGCCCTACGAGCAGTACTTC
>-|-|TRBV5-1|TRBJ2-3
CASSLAADTDTQYF
TGCGCCAGCAGCTTGGCCGCGGATACGGATACGCAGTATTTT
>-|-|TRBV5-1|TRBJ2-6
CASGESGANVLTF
TGCGCCAGCGGGGAGTCTGGGGCCAACGTCCTGACTTTC
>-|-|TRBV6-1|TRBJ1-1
CASSGEEVGYTEAFF
TGTGCCAGCAGTGGGGAGGAGGTCGGGTACACTGAAGCTTTCTTT
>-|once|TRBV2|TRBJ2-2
CASSDTPGGELFF
TGTGCCAGCAGTGACACTCCGGGCGGGGAGCTGTTTTTT
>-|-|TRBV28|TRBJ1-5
CATSTENQPQHF
TGTGCCACCTCGACAGAAAATCAGCCCCAGCATTTT
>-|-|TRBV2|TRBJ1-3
CASGRQTAGNTIYF
TGTGCCAGCGGCCGGCAGACTGCTGGAAACACCATATATTTT
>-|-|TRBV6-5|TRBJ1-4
CASSLQGAKEKLFF
TGTGCCAGCAGCTTACAGGGAGCGAAGGAAAAACTGTTTTTT
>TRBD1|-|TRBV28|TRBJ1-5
CASSLSPPRGRGLLGNQPQHF
TGTGCCAGCAGTTTATCCCCCCCCAGGGGCAGGGGGCTCTTAGGCAATCAGCCCCAGCATTTT
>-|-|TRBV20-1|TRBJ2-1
CSALGWGVF
TGCAGTGCCCTGGGGTGGGGCGTCTTC
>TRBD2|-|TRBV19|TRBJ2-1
CASSDPGLAGTRYNEQFF
TGTGCCAGTAGTGACCCGGGACTAGCGGGCACCAGATACAATGAGCAGTTCTTC
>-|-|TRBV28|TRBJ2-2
CASTRGLSNTGELFF
TGTGCCAGCACCCGAGGACTTTCTAACACCGGGGAGCTGTTTTTT
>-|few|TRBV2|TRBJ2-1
CASKGGIASGVGEQFF
TGTGCCAGCAAGGGAGGTATCGCGTCTGGCGTGGGTGAGCAGTTCTTC
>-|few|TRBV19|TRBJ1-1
CASSLAGATEAFF
TGTGCCAGCTCCCTCGCGGGCGCCACTGAAGCTTTCTTT
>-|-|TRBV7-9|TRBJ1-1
CASSRGGAVGMNTEAFF
TGTGCCAGCAGCAGGGGGGGCGCGGTGGGGATGAACACTGAAGCTTTCTTT
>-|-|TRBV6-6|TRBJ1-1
CASSTPQGKNTEAFF
TGTGCCAGCAGTACCCCCCAGGGAAAGAACACTGAAGCTTTCTTT
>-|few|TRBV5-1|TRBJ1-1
CASSLSGFGTEAFF
TGCGCCAGCAGCTTGTCAGGGTTTGGGACTGAAGCTTTCTTT
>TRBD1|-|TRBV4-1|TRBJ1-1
CASSSAVQGARQAFF
TGCGCCAGCAGCTCGGCCGTTCAGGGGGCGCGTCAAGCTTTCTTT
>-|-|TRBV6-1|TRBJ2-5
CASSEALGQGETQYF
TGTGCCAGCAGTGAAGCGCTTGGCCAGGGGGAGACCCAGTACTTC
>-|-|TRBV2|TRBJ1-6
CASSERGGDLAALHF
TGTGCCAGCAGTGAAAGGGGAGGGGACCTGGCGGCCCTCCACTTT
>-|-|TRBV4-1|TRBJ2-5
CASSQGEGRGETQYF
TGCGCCAGCAGCCAAGGGGAGGGGAGGGGGGAGACCCAGTACTTC
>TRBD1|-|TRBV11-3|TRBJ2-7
CASSLEQGTEQYF
TGTGCCAGCAGCTTGGAACAGGGGACCGAGCAGTACTTC
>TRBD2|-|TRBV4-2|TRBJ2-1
CASSQSGGGAAADEQFF
TGTGCCAGCAGCCAATCCGGCGGGGGGGCAGCGGCAGATGAGCAGTTCTTC
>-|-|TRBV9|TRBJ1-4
CASSVAGATNEKLFF
TGTGCCAGCAGCGTAGCCGGGGCAACTAATGAAAAACTGTTTTTT